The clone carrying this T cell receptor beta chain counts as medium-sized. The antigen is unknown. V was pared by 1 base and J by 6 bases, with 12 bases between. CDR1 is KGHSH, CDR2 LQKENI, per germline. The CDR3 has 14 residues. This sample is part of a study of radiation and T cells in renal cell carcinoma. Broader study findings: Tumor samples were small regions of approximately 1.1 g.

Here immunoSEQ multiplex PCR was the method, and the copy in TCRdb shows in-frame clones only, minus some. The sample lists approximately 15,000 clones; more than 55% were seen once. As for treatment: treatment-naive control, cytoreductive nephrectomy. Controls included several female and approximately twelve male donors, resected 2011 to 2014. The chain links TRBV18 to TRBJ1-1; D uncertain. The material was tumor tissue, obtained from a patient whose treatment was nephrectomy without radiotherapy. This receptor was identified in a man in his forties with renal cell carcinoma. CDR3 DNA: TGTGCCAGCTCACCACAGGGTTACGGGGCTGAAGCTTTCTTT. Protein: CASSPQGYGAEAFF.